The clone carrying this T cell receptor (beta chain) was detected a few times. No antigen is known for it. TCRB transcripts that were expressed got sequenced, as all of the isolated RNA had been reverse transcribed. Sequenced by immunoSEQ multiplex PCR; TCRdb stores in-frame clones only, minus some. In the table there are fewer than 350,000 clones, about 20% of which are singletons. Staining for CD45RO/CCR7/CD25/CD127/CD95/CD27 allowed sorting of CD4+ naive, central memory, regulatory and stem cell-like memory cells. The sample comes from a study of beta chain features in type 1 diabetes. Germline-derived CDR1 and CDR2 are MDHEN and SYDVKM. V trimming: 7 bases; J trimming: 8 bases; junction bases outside the gene matches: 7. The CDR3 spans 12 residues. General observations from the study: Moderate yet significant TCRB CDR3 shortening was seen in Type 1 diabetes patients in all four CD4+ subsets. Insertion counts at VDJ junctions were lower in type 1 diabetes patients, who also showed more deletions there. The cDNA sequencing approach could over-represent high-TCR-expressing cells.

The material sequenced was naive CD4+ T cells from blood. The sequence was collected from a woman aged 18-30 years in good health. The chain joins TRBV28 to TRBJ1-2; 7 bases are a match to TRBD1. The DNA of the CDR3 is TGTGCCAGCAACAGGGGCAGGATGGGCTACACCTTC. Its protein is CASNRGRMGYTF.